This T cell receptor (beta chain) is from a study of regulatory T cells in long-lasting Graves disease. As to time point: newly diagnosed GD, antithyroid drugs for less than 3 months. RNA isolated from PBMCs was used to make the TCR library. The study's findings and limits: TCR diversity was lower in persistent Graves' patients than in newly diagnosed ones.

Arm-PCR with iRepertoire HTBI primers amplified the CDR3 regions for these TCR beta libraries. TCRdb itself ran the multiplex PCR reads through MiXCR, one entry per CDR3 protein. The sample has about 240,000 distinct CDR3 sequences, roughly 21% seen once; the top ten hold around 14%. This clonotype was recorded a few times. The antigen remains unidentified. Deletions cut 0 bases from V and 3 bases from J, with 6 bases between. The CDR3 covers 13 residues. Germline CDR1 and CDR2: SGHNT and YYREEE (reference sequence). This clonotype was obtained from a female donor with Graves disease. The chain has TRBV5-4 and TRBJ2-5; D not resolved. The sample here was peripheral blood mononuclear cells (PBMCs), taken at new diagnosis, from a patient treated with antithyroid drugs. This CDR3 is CASSLESKETQYF. For the CDR3, the DNA is TGTGCCAGCAGCTTGGAGTCAAAAGAGACCCAGTACTTC.